Following are 8 T cell receptor beta chains from one sample sequenced in a study of control samples from healthy donors and cancer patients. Profiling relied on immunoSEQ multiplex PCR, and the TCRdb table lists in-frame clones only, not all of them. Seen here are roughly 400,000 clones, over 75% observed once, and the top ten hold more than 6%. The sequencing sample was made of PBMCs. All receptors derive from a man aged 40-49 years with head and neck cancer.

This rearrangement joins TRBV6-5 to TRBJ2-7, with D possibly TRBD1 on 6 matching bases. This CDR3 region has 14 residues. Germline V gene sequence: CDR1 MNHEY, CDR2 SVGAGI. Trimming pared 6 bases from V and 2 bases from J, leaving 14 bases between. The CDR3 DNA is TGTGCCAGCAGCTGGACAGAAAGCCCCTACGAGCAGTACTTC. This translates into CASSWTESPYEQYF.

The rearrangement joins TRBV3-1 (or the pseudogene TRBV3-2) to TRBJ2-5, with D tentatively TRBD1 or TRBD2 (5 bases each). V was clipped by 4 bases and J by 1 base, with 16 bases between them. CDR1 and CDR2 (germline): LGHDT, YNNKEL (reference sequence). The length of the CDR3 is 16 residues. The CDR3 here is CASSLGPLVGQETQYF. The DNA for the CDR3 is TGTGCCAGCAGCCTGGGACCTCTTGTGGGCCAAGAGACCCAGTACTTC.

This clone was recorded only once. The V call is TRBV5-4, the J call TRBJ2-7; no clear D. Germline values: CDR1 SGHNT, CDR2 YYREEE (reference sequence). The CDR3 covers 11 residues. The V gene lost 4 bases and the J gene lost 2 bases, with 4 bases spanning the gap. CDR3 region: CASSDAYEQYF. CDR3 coding DNA: TGTGCCAGCAGCGACGCCTACGAGCAGTACTTC. Together with reference TRBV5-4 and TRBJ2-7, the CDR3 gives the full variable domain: ETGVTQSPTHLIKTRGQQVTLRCSSQSGHNTVSWYQQALGQGPQFIFQYYREEENGRGNFPPRFSGLQFPNYSSELNVNALELDDSALYLCASSDAYEQYFGPGTRLTVT.

This sequence joins TRBV15 and TRBJ2-1; maybe TRBD1 (5 bases). V shed 0 bases and J shed 8 bases, with 14 bases lying between them. Looked up from germline, CDR1 is LNHNV and CDR2 is YYDKDF (reference sequence). The CDR3 covers 15 residues. The CDR3 region is CATSRDWPGRDEQFF. The CDR3 nucleotides read TGTGCCACCAGCAGAGATTGGCCAGGGCGTGATGAGCAGTTCTTC. Using reference TRBV15 and TRBJ2-1 for the parts outside the CDR3, the full variable domain is DAMVIQNPRYQVTQFGKPVTLSCSQTLNHNVMYWYQQKSSQAPKLLFHYYDKDFNNEADTPDNFQSRRPNTSFCFLDIRSPGLGDTAMYLCATSRDWPGRDEQFFGPGTRLTVL.

This chain uses TRBV30 with TRBJ2-2; 8 bases match TRBD1. This CDR3 spans 15 amino acids. The germline V gene has CDR1 GTSNPN and CDR2 SVGIG (reference sequence). The ends lost 0 bases at V and 5 bases at J; junction bases unmatched: 5. CDR3 in amino acids: CAWSVGTGGTGELFF. In DNA form, the CDR3 reads TGTGCCTGGAGTGTGGGGACAGGAGGGACCGGGGAGCTGTTTTTT. Looking up the rest from reference TRBV30 and TRBJ2-2 gives the full variable domain: SQTIHQWPATLVQPVGSPLSLECTVEGTSNPNLYWYRQAAGRGLQLLFYSVGIGQISSEVPQNLSASRPQDRQFILSSKKLLLSDSGFYLCAWSVGTGGTGELFFGEGSRLTVL.

This clone has just one count. The chain carries TRBV25-1 and TRBJ1-2; D is ambiguous. Per germline, CDR1 MGHDK and CDR2 SYGVNS. Trimming removed 8 bases at V and 8 bases at J, with 12 bases between. This CDR3 is built from 11 residues. The CDR3 DNA follows: TGTGCCAGCTATGGACTGCGAGGCTACACCTTC. Translation: CASYGLRGYTF.

This clone is a singleton in its sample. The rearrangement joins TRBV4-1 to TRBJ2-1, with D maybe TRBD2 (6 bases). CDR3 length: 14 amino acids. Germline V gives CDR1 MGHRA, CDR2 YSYEKL. The V end was cut by 1 base, the J end by 6 bases, with 10 bases between. The CDR3 region is CASSQVGSRNEQFF. The CDR3 DNA is TGCGCCAGCAGCCAAGTCGGGAGCCGCAATGAGCAGTTCTTC.

CDR3 nucleotide sequence: TGTGCCAGCAGTTACTCGACTAGCGGGGGGCCCAATGAGCAGTTCTTC. Amino acids: CASSYSTSGGPNEQFF. The chain combines TRBV6-6 with TRBJ2-1; 13 nucleotides agree with TRBD2. Germline trimming cut 0 bases from V and 6 bases from J; bases unmatched to any gene: 2. This CDR3 is built from 16 residues. The germline gives CDR1 MNHNY, CDR2 SVGAGI (reference sequence).